Below, 10 T cell receptor beta chains from the same sample are listed, as sequenced in a study of chronic HIV infection and antiretroviral therapy. TCRdb redid the calling of the 5' RACE reads with MiXCR, one entry per CDR3 protein. The repertoire holds some 37,000 distinct CDR3 sequences, with 7% to 10% as singletons. Specimen: peripheral blood. The receptors here all came from an adult who had HIV and had not received antiretroviral therapy, or was an uninfected healthy control (not recorded which).

The rearrangement joins TRBV20-1 to TRBJ1-1; D is unresolved. Per the germline V gene, CDR1 is DFQATT and CDR2 is SNEGSKA (reference sequence). This CDR3 contains 13 residues. With 1 base removed from V and 0 bases from J, the gap between germline ends came to 6 bases. The chain's CDR3 is CSARGVLNTEAFF. The CDR3 nucleotides read TGCAGTGCTAGAGGGGTCCTGAACACTGAAGCTTTCTTT.

This clonotype was recorded many times. The rearrangement joins TRBV7-3 to TRBJ2-2; D not resolved. Between the trimmed V and J ends, which lost 2 bases and 6 bases, there was a span of 7 bases. The germline CDR1 and CDR2 sequences are SGHTA and FQGTGA. The CDR3 contains 13 residues. This chain's CDR3 is CASSLGVPGELFF. The CDR3 bases are TGTGCCAGCAGCTTAGGCGTTCCCGGGGAGCTGTTTTTT. Using reference TRBV7-3 and TRBJ2-2 for the parts outside the CDR3, the full variable domain is GAGVSQTPSNKVTEKGKYVELRCDPISGHTALYWYRQSLGQGPEFLIYFQGTGAADDSGLPNDRFFAVRPEGSVSTLKIQRTERGDSAVYLCASSLGVPGELFFGEGSRLTVL.

The chain joins TRBV28 to TRBJ1-2; D remains unclear. There are 14 residues in the CDR3. With 7 bases removed from V and 2 bases from J, the gap between germline ends came to 14 bases. Germline loops: CDR1 MDHEN, CDR2 SYDVKM. CDR3 loop: CASILSVGNYGYTF. The CDR3 nucleotides read TGTGCCAGCATCTTAAGCGTTGGAAACTATGGCTACACCTTC.

The chain uses TRBV2 and TRBJ2-7; D might be TRBD1 (6 bases). The germline V gene has CDR1 SNHLY and CDR2 FYNNEI. Trimming stripped 4 bases from V and 3 bases from J, with 13 bases between. This CDR3 has 14 amino acids. CDR3 in DNA: TGTGCCAGCAGTGTGTTGGGGGCAGACTACGAGCAGTACTTC. Translating it yields CASSVLGADYEQYF. Combining the CDR3 with reference TRBV2 and TRBJ2-7 gives the whole variable domain EPEVTQTPSHQVTQMGQEVILRCVPISNHLYFYWYRQILGQKVEFLVSFYNNEISEKSEIFDDQFSVERPDGSNFTLKIRSTKLEDSAMYFCASSVLGADYEQYFGPGTRLTVT.

In its sample, this clonotype was seen many times. The chain has TRBV6-2 or TRBV6-3 and TRBJ2-1, with a weak D call TRBD2 (5 bases). The CDR3 extends over 14 amino acids. The V end lost 2 bases, the J end lost 3 bases, and 8 bases lay between the germline ends. The germline gives CDR1 MNHEY, CDR2 SVGEGT. CDR3 protein: CASSYTLDYNEQFF. CDR3 nucleotides: TGTGCCAGCAGTTACACACTAGACTACAATGAGCAGTTCTTC.

In its sample, this clonotype was seen many times. This chain joins TRBV29-1 and TRBJ2-2; 7 bases are shared with TRBD1. From germline, CDR1 is SQVTM and CDR2 ANQGSEA. The junction had 2 bases not matched to a gene; V was cut back by 1 base and J by 0 bases. The CDR3 is 15 residues long. CDR3 bases: TGCAGCGTTGAAGTGGACAGGACGAACACCGGGGAGCTGTTTTTT. Protein sequence: CSVEVDRTNTGELFF.

By share, this clonotype ranks as medium-sized. The V gene is TRBV6-2 or TRBV6-3, the J gene TRBJ2-1, with 8 bases aligning to TRBD2. Unmatched junction bases numbered 0, after V lost 5 bases and J lost 0 bases. In germline, CDR1 is MNHEY, CDR2 SVGEGT. This CDR3 comprises 14 residues. DNA of the CDR3: TGTGCCAGCAGTAGCGGGGGCTCCTACAATGAGCAGTTCTTC. Protein sequence: CASSSGGSYNEQFF.

The chain has TRBV5-6 and TRBJ2-5, with TRBD2 identical over 10 bases. Per germline, CDR1 SGHDT and CDR2 YYEEEE. V trimming: 4 bases; J trimming: 1 base; junction bases outside the gene matches: 7. This CDR3 contains 16 residues. The CDR3 coding sequence is TGTGCCAGCAGCGCAACTAGCGGGGAAACCCAAGAGACCCAGTACTTC. Amino acids: CASSATSGETQETQYF.

This clonotype has only a few counts. The rearrangement joins TRBV7-2 to TRBJ2-7, with D tentatively TRBD1 (6 bases). Germline assignment: CDR1 SGHTA and CDR2 FQGNSA. V gave up 1 base and J gave up 7 bases, with 11 bases separating them. The CDR3 runs 13 residues. In DNA form, the CDR3 reads TGTGCCAGCAGCTTAGGGACAGAAAGGGAGCAGTACTTC. Translating gives CASSLGTEREQYF.

The V gene is TRBV4-1, the J gene TRBJ2-3; no firm D call. V dropped 2 bases and J dropped 9 bases, with 6 bases sitting between them. Germline CDR1 is MGHRA and CDR2 is YSYEKL. The CDR3 length is 11 residues. CDR3 sequence reads: CASSQRGTQYF. CDR3 bases: TGCGCCAGCAGCCAACGAGGCACGCAGTATTTT.